The rows below give T cell receptor beta chains drawn from one sample of a study of control samples from healthy donors and cancer patients. Data came from immunoSEQ multiplex PCR; TCRdb stores just in-frame clones and leaves some out. Of approximately 180,000 clones listed, approximately 92% are singletons. Sequencing used blood. These receptors were taken from a woman aged 40-49 years in good health. Each CDR3 is given with its conserved first and last residue. D genes are given only for firm matches. Rows give clone size only sometimes, using once, few, many, or a class for an expanded clone.

clone size: .; J gene: TRBJ1-2; D gene: TRBD1; V gene: TRBV9; CDR3 length: 19; CDR3 protein: CASSLQKGDFGTGFYGYTF; CDR3 DNA: TGTGCCAGCAGCCTCCAAAAGGGCGATTTTGGGACAGGGTTCTATGGCTACACCTTC
clone size: .; J gene: TRBJ1-2; D gene: .; V gene: TRBV2; CDR3 length: 13; CDR3 protein: CASSDEGNYGYTF; CDR3 DNA: TGTGCCAGCAGTGATGAGGGAAACTATGGCTACACCTTC
clone size: .; J gene: TRBJ2-5; D gene: TRBD2; V gene: TRBV5-6; CDR3 length: 14; CDR3 protein: CASSLGQGGETQYF; CDR3 DNA: TGTGCCAGCAGCTTGGGGCAGGGAGGGGAGACCCAGTACTTC
clone size: .; J gene: TRBJ2-5; D gene: TRBD1; V gene: TRBV3-1/TRBV3-2; CDR3 length: 15; CDR3 protein: CASSPIQGEQETQYF; CDR3 DNA: TGTGCCAGCAGCCCAATACAGGGGGAACAAGAGACCCAGTACTTC
clone size: .; J gene: TRBJ1-6; D gene: TRBD1; V gene: TRBV5-1; CDR3 length: 18; CDR3 protein: CASSLTGPGGSYNSPLHF; CDR3 DNA: TGCGCCAGCAGCTTGACAGGGCCAGGGGGCTCCTATAATTCACCCCTCCACTTT
clone size: .; J gene: TRBJ1-5; D gene: .; V gene: TRBV24-1; CDR3 length: 13; CDR3 protein: CATSDRARQPQHF; CDR3 DNA: TGTGCCACCAGTGATCGGGCACGACAGCCCCAGCATTTT
clone size: .; J gene: TRBJ2-1; D gene: .; V gene: TRBV7-6; CDR3 length: 15; CDR3 protein: CASSPTASSYNEQFF; CDR3 DNA: TGTGCCAGCAGTCCTACAGCGAGCTCCTACAATGAGCAGTTCTTC
clone size: .; J gene: TRBJ2-6; D gene: TRBD1; V gene: TRBV7-9; CDR3 length: 18; CDR3 protein: CASSTPPGTGSGANVLTF; CDR3 DNA: TGTGCCAGCAGCACACCACCCGGGACAGGCTCTGGGGCCAACGTCCTGACTTTC
clone size: .; J gene: TRBJ2-7; D gene: TRBD1; V gene: TRBV5-1; CDR3 length: 14; CDR3 protein: CASSSGQGYYEQYF; CDR3 DNA: TGCGCCAGCAGCTCCGGACAGGGCTACTACGAGCAGTACTTC
clone size: .; J gene: TRBJ2-7; D gene: .; V gene: TRBV6-2/TRBV6-3; CDR3 length: 16; CDR3 protein: CASSYSIGDQSYEQYF; CDR3 DNA: TGTGCCAGCAGTTACTCGATTGGGGACCAGTCCTACGAGCAGTACTTC
clone size: .; J gene: TRBJ1-1; D gene: .; V gene: TRBV7-8; CDR3 length: 12; CDR3 protein: CASSPLVPEAFF; CDR3 DNA: TGTGCCAGCAGCCCCCTAGTCCCTGAAGCTTTCTTT
clone size: .; J gene: TRBJ1-1; D gene: .; V gene: TRBV7-9; CDR3 length: 15; CDR3 protein: CASSLYAGVNTEAFF; CDR3 DNA: TGTGCCAGCAGCTTGTATGCAGGGGTGAACACTGAAGCTTTCTTT
clone size: .; J gene: TRBJ1-1; D gene: .; V gene: TRBV6-5; CDR3 length: 15; CDR3 protein: CASSYSSQQNTEAFF; CDR3 DNA: TGTGCCAGCAGTTACTCGAGTCAGCAGAACACTGAAGCTTTCTTT
clone size: .; J gene: TRBJ1-3; D gene: .; V gene: TRBV7-2; CDR3 length: 16; CDR3 protein: CASSLAPRSSGNTIYF; CDR3 DNA: TGTGCCAGCAGCTTAGCCCCCAGGAGCTCTGGAAACACCATATATTTT
clone size: .; J gene: TRBJ2-1; D gene: .; V gene: TRBV7-9; CDR3 length: 14; CDR3 protein: CASSSSTDYNEQFF; CDR3 DNA: TGTGCCAGCAGCTCATCGACCGACTACAATGAGCAGTTCTTC
clone size: .; J gene: TRBJ1-3; D gene: .; V gene: TRBV3-1/TRBV3-2; CDR3 length: 13; CDR3 protein: CASSQDGGDSIYF; CDR3 DNA: TGTGCCAGCAGCCAAGATGGGGGGGATTCGATATATTTT
clone size: .; J gene: TRBJ1-2; D gene: .; V gene: TRBV3-1/TRBV3-2; CDR3 length: 12; CDR3 protein: CASSLEGYGYTF; CDR3 DNA: TGTGCCAGCAGCCTCGAGGGCTATGGCTACACCTTC
clone size: .; J gene: TRBJ2-1; D gene: TRBD2; V gene: TRBV14; CDR3 length: 16; CDR3 protein: CASSQTSGGAYNEQFF; CDR3 DNA: TGTGCCAGCAGCCAAACTAGCGGGGGGGCCTACAATGAGCAGTTCTTC
clone size: .; J gene: TRBJ1-3; D gene: .; V gene: TRBV7-2; CDR3 length: 13; CDR3 protein: CATSSISGNTIYF; CDR3 DNA: TGTGCCACGTCATCTATCTCTGGAAACACCATATATTTT
clone size: .; J gene: TRBJ2-3; D gene: .; V gene: TRBV7-9; CDR3 length: 13; CDR3 protein: CASSAGGPDTQYF; CDR3 DNA: TGTGCCAGCAGCGCCGGCGGGCCAGATACGCAGTATTTT
clone size: few; J gene: TRBJ2-3; D gene: TRBD1; V gene: TRBV19; CDR3 length: 16; CDR3 protein: CASSSMTGQLADTQYF; CDR3 DNA: TGTGCCAGTAGTAGCATGACAGGGCAGTTAGCAGATACGCAGTATTTT
clone size: .; J gene: TRBJ2-5; D gene: .; V gene: TRBV29-1; CDR3 length: 10; CDR3 protein: CSVATETQYF; CDR3 DNA: TGCAGCGTTGCGACTGAGACCCAGTACTTC
clone size: .; J gene: TRBJ1-6; D gene: .; V gene: TRBV3-1/TRBV3-2; CDR3 length: 13; CDR3 protein: CASSQDLGSPLHF; CDR3 DNA: TGTGCCAGCAGCCAAGATTTGGGATCACCCCTCCACTTT
clone size: .; J gene: TRBJ1-1; D gene: .; V gene: TRBV4-1; CDR3 length: 14; CDR3 protein: CASSQPTGNTEAFF; CDR3 DNA: TGCGCCAGCAGCCAACCAACAGGAAACACTGAAGCTTTCTTT
clone size: .; J gene: TRBJ2-2; D gene: TRBD2; V gene: TRBV6-6; CDR3 length: 16; CDR3 protein: CASSFGLALETGELFF; CDR3 DNA: TGTGCCAGCAGTTTCGGACTAGCCCTGGAGACCGGGGAGCTGTTTTTT
clone size: .; J gene: TRBJ2-3; D gene: .; V gene: TRBV4-1; CDR3 length: 16; CDR3 protein: CASSQADRGAGDTQYF; CDR3 DNA: TGCGCCAGCAGCCAGGCTGACCGGGGGGCAGGAGATACGCAGTATTTT
clone size: .; J gene: TRBJ2-3; D gene: TRBD2; V gene: TRBV11-3; CDR3 length: 19; CDR3 protein: CASSLGVAGGGGDTDTQYF; CDR3 DNA: TGTGCCAGCAGCTTAGGGGTTGCTGGCGGGGGGGGAGACACAGATACGCAGTATTTT
clone size: .; J gene: TRBJ1-1; D gene: .; V gene: TRBV12-5; CDR3 length: 13; CDR3 protein: CASGSQTGLPAFF; CDR3 DNA: TGTGCTAGTGGTTCTCAGACAGGTTTGCCAGCTTTCTTT
clone size: .; J gene: TRBJ2-5; D gene: .; V gene: TRBV2; CDR3 length: 13; CDR3 protein: CASRVGLLETQYF; CDR3 DNA: TGTGCCAGCAGGGTGGGCCTTTTAGAGACCCAGTACTTC
clone size: once; J gene: TRBJ1-2; D gene: .; V gene: TRBV21-1; CDR3 length: 14; CDR3 protein: CASSKEAGYYGYTF; CDR3 DNA: TGTGCCAGCAGCAAAGAGGCGGGTTACTATGGCTACACCTTC
clone size: .; J gene: TRBJ2-7; D gene: TRBD1; V gene: TRBV9; CDR3 length: 15; CDR3 protein: CASSVGGTDSYEQYF; CDR3 DNA: TGTGCCAGCAGCGTAGGTGGGACAGACTCCTACGAGCAGTACTTC
clone size: .; J gene: TRBJ2-1; D gene: TRBD2; V gene: TRBV19; CDR3 length: 16; CDR3 protein: CASSSPTSDAYNEQFF; CDR3 DNA: TGTGCCAGTAGTAGTCCGACTAGCGACGCCTACAATGAGCAGTTCTTC
clone size: .; J gene: TRBJ2-3; D gene: .; V gene: TRBV5-1; CDR3 length: 14; CDR3 protein: CASSLILGADTQYF; CDR3 DNA: TGCGCCAGCAGCTTGATTCTCGGGGCAGATACGCAGTATTTT
clone size: .; J gene: TRBJ2-2; D gene: .; V gene: TRBV4-1; CDR3 length: 15; CDR3 protein: CASSQLNSLAGELFF; CDR3 DNA: TGCGCCAGCAGCCAACTTAATAGCTTGGCCGGGGAGCTGTTTTTT
clone size: .; J gene: TRBJ1-1; D gene: .; V gene: TRBV27; CDR3 length: 13; CDR3 protein: CASSSHRNTEAFF; CDR3 DNA: TGTGCCAGCAGTTCGCACAGGAACACTGAAGCTTTCTTT
clone size: .; J gene: TRBJ1-2; D gene: TRBD1; V gene: TRBV4-2; CDR3 length: 16; CDR3 protein: CASSQDPTGIPRGYTF; CDR3 DNA: TGTGCCAGCAGCCAGGATCCGACAGGGATCCCCCGTGGCTACACCTTC
clone size: .; J gene: TRBJ1-1; D gene: TRBD1; V gene: TRBV5-1; CDR3 length: 17; CDR3 protein: CASSLAWTGNNSPEAFF; CDR3 DNA: TGCGCCAGCAGCTTGGCGTGGACAGGGAATAATTCTCCTGAAGCTTTCTTT
clone size: .; J gene: TRBJ1-1; D gene: .; V gene: TRBV12-3/TRBV12-4; CDR3 length: 11; CDR3 protein: CASSMGTEAFF; CDR3 DNA: TGTGCCAGCAGCATGGGCACTGAAGCTTTCTTT
clone size: .; J gene: TRBJ1-2; D gene: .; V gene: TRBV5-6; CDR3 length: 15; CDR3 protein: CASSLVAGENYGYTF; CDR3 DNA: TGTGCCAGCAGCTTGGTAGCAGGGGAGAACTATGGCTACACCTTC
clone size: .; J gene: TRBJ1-1; D gene: .; V gene: TRBV6-5; CDR3 length: 14; CDR3 protein: CASSLQGWNTEAFF; CDR3 DNA: TGTGCCAGCAGCCTACAGGGCTGGAACACTGAAGCTTTCTTT
clone size: .; J gene: TRBJ1-6; D gene: .; V gene: TRBV25-1; CDR3 length: 15; CDR3 protein: CASSDYRVPNSPLHF; CDR3 DNA: TGTGCCAGCAGTGATTACAGGGTACCTAATTCACCCCTCCACTTT
clone size: .; J gene: TRBJ2-1; D gene: .; V gene: TRBV19; CDR3 length: 14; CDR3 protein: CASSTIDIYNEQFF; CDR3 DNA: TGTGCCAGTAGTACTATCGACATTTACAATGAGCAGTTCTTC